A selection of T cell receptor beta chains follows, all from one sample in a study of blood T cells in healthy people across ages. TCRdb passed the 5' RACE reads through MiXCR, listing each CDR3 protein once. The sample contains over 750,000 distinct CDR3 sequences, about 25% of which appear only once. The sample also formed part of further work on T cells of mothers and their children.

Specimen: blood. These receptors all stem from a boy under 18 in good health. CDR3s include the opening cysteine and the closing phenylalanine or tryptophan. A D gene is named only where the DNA matches it firmly. Size is omitted from some rows. Given values are once, few, many or a class for expanded clones.

clone size	J gene	D gene	V gene	CDR3 protein	CDR3 DNA
NA	TRBJ1-2	TRBD1	TRBV5-1	CASSLDGQEEERYTF	TGCGCCAGCAGCTTGGACGGACAGGAAGAGGAACGCTACACCTTC
NA	TRBJ2-4	TRBD2	TRBV2	CASPISGGGNIQYF	TGTGCCAGCCCTATTAGCGGGGGAGGGAACATTCAGTACTTC
NA	TRBJ2-3	NA	TRBV28	CASSSAAPTFGTDTQYF	TGTGCCAGCAGTTCCGCGGCACCAACCTTTGGCACAGATACGCAGTATTTT
few	TRBJ1-2	NA	TRBV5-1	CASSSLRGYTF	TGCGCCAGCAGCTCGCTGCGTGGCTACACCTTC
few	TRBJ2-5	NA	TRBV7-9	CASGGLRGNQETQYF	TGTGCCAGCGGAGGGCTCCGGGGGAACCAAGAGACCCAGTACTTC
NA	TRBJ2-1	NA	TRBV7-9	CASSFRDLNEQFF	TGTGCCAGCAGTTTTCGGGACTTAAATGAGCAGTTCTTC
few	TRBJ1-6	NA	TRBV12-3/TRBV12-4	CASRITGGAKSSYNSPLHF	TGTGCCAGCAGAATTACTGGGGGGGCCAAGAGCTCCTATAATTCACCCCTCCACTTT
few	TRBJ2-3	TRBD2	TRBV12-3/TRBV12-4	CASSFIAGEGTDTQYF	TGTGCCAGCAGCTTCATAGCGGGAGAAGGCACAGATACGCAGTATTTT
few	TRBJ1-1	NA	TRBV12-3/TRBV12-4	CASGFGGRPLLLDTEAFF	TGTGCCAGCGGTTTCGGGGGGCGCCCCCTTTTACTGGACACTGAAGCTTTCTTT
few	TRBJ2-2	TRBD1	TRBV5-1	CASSGQGPNTGELFF	TGCGCCAGCAGCGGACAGGGCCCGAACACCGGGGAGCTGTTTTTT
NA	TRBJ2-5	NA	TRBV2	CASSESRLVGETQYF	TGTGCCAGCAGTGAATCGCGGCTGGTTGGGGAGACCCAGTACTTC
few	TRBJ2-2	NA	TRBV4-1	CASSQDNTNTGELFF	TGCGCCAGCAGCCAAGACAACACCAACACCGGGGAGCTGTTTTTT
many	TRBJ2-2	NA	TRBV9	CASSVGNTGELFF	TGTGCCAGCAGCGTAGGGAACACCGGGGAGCTGTTTTTT
once	TRBJ2-7	NA	TRBV4-1	CASSLSEEGYEQYF	TGCGCCAGCAGCCTCTCGGAGGAGGGTTACGAGCAGTACTTC
few	TRBJ2-7	NA	TRBV12-3/TRBV12-4	CASSLYRATEQYF	TGTGCCAGCAGTTTATATCGGGCTACCGAGCAGTACTTC
NA	TRBJ2-4	NA	TRBV5-1	CASSLDRVNIQYF	TGCGCCAGCAGCTTGGACAGGGTGAACATTCAGTACTTC
NA	TRBJ1-1	TRBD1	TRBV4-3	CASSQRGGAGQGNTEAFF	TGCGCCAGCAGCCAAAGAGGCGGGGCGGGACAGGGGAACACTGAAGCTTTCTTT
few	TRBJ2-1	NA	TRBV3-1	CASSQAESEQFF	TGTGCCAGCAGCCAAGCAGAGAGTGAGCAGTTCTTC
few	TRBJ2-2	TRBD1	TRBV4-2	CASSSDRVAGELFF	TGTGCCAGCAGCTCCGACAGGGTGGCCGGGGAGCTGTTTTTT
NA	TRBJ1-2	NA	TRBV15	CATSRVVTGIYGYTF	TGTGCCACCAGCAGAGTTGTTACAGGCATCTATGGCTACACCTTC
NA	TRBJ2-5	NA	TRBV7-6	CAIVQGQETQYF	TGTGCCATCGTACAGGGTCAAGAGACCCAGTACTTC
few	TRBJ2-1	NA	TRBV9	CASSVATGWREQFF	TGTGCCAGCAGCGTAGCTACAGGGTGGCGGGAGCAGTTCTTC
few	TRBJ2-1	NA	TRBV5-1	CASSLDPGDGNEQFF	TGCGCCAGCAGCTTGGACCCAGGGGATGGCAATGAGCAGTTCTTC
NA	TRBJ2-7	NA	TRBV19	CASSVEWASYEQYF	TGTGCCAGTAGTGTTGAGTGGGCTTCCTACGAGCAGTACTTC
NA	TRBJ1-2	NA	TRBV7-8	CASSLKGTYGYTF	TGTGCCAGCAGCTTAAAAGGGACCTACGGCTACACCTTC
NA	TRBJ2-3	NA	TRBV5-1	CASSHEVGSDTQYF	TGCGCCAGCAGTCATGAGGTGGGGTCCGATACGCAGTATTTT
few	TRBJ2-3	NA	TRBV5-1	CASTLSRGDTQYF	TGCGCCAGCACCCTGTCCCGGGGGGATACGCAGTATTTT
NA	TRBJ2-1	NA	TRBV28	CASSLSHGLQYNEQFF	TGTGCCAGCAGTTTATCCCACGGGTTGCAGTACAATGAGCAGTTCTTC
NA	TRBJ1-2	TRBD1	TRBV7-3	CASSPGPTGGSGYTF	TGTGCCAGCAGCCCCGGACCAACAGGGGGCTCTGGCTACACCTTC
few	TRBJ2-5	TRBD1	TRBV27	CASSLNQGTAQETQYF	TGTGCCAGCAGTTTAAATCAGGGGACAGCCCAAGAGACCCAGTACTTC
few	TRBJ2-3	NA	TRBV29-1	CSVSTIYTDTQYF	TGCAGCGTCTCAACAATTTACACAGATACGCAGTATTTT
few	TRBJ2-1	TRBD1	TRBV20-1	CSAYPSDRGRNEQFF	TGCAGTGCTTACCCGTCGGACAGGGGGCGAAATGAGCAGTTCTTC
few	TRBJ1-3	NA	TRBV20-1	CSAPREGGGNTVYF	TGCAGTGCTCCCCGTGAGGGTGGCGGAAACACCGTATATTTT
NA	TRBJ2-5	TRBD2	TRBV6-2/TRBV6-3	CASGRAGGVQETQYF	TGTGCCAGCGGAAGAGCGGGGGGTGTCCAAGAGACCCAGTACTTC
few	TRBJ2-1	TRBD2	TRBV20-1	CSGRTSGYNEQFF	TGCAGTGGTCGGACTAGCGGCTACAATGAGCAGTTCTTC
few	TRBJ1-1	TRBD1	TRBV29-1	CSVDSTGQWAEAFF	TGCAGCGTTGACTCGACGGGACAGTGGGCTGAAGCTTTCTTT
NA	TRBJ1-2	NA	TRBV12-3/TRBV12-4	CASSLRTSTTGDYGYTF	TGTGCCAGCAGTTTAAGAACCTCCACGACGGGGGACTATGGCTACACCTTC
NA	TRBJ2-1	NA	TRBV9	CASSVAPSRNEQFF	TGTGCCAGCAGCGTAGCGCCCAGTAGGAATGAGCAGTTCTTC
few	TRBJ2-7	NA	TRBV10-3	CAISESTGRGEQYF	TGTGCCATCAGTGAGTCGACAGGACGAGGTGAGCAGTACTTC
NA	TRBJ2-1	TRBD1	TRBV29-1	CSARTRTGNNEQFF	TGCAGCGCGCGAACCCGGACAGGGAACAATGAGCAGTTCTTC
NA	TRBJ1-5	NA	TRBV14	CASSQGAGQPQHF	TGTGCCAGCAGCCAAGGGGCCGGGCAGCCCCAGCATTTT